The 4 T cell receptor beta chains below were found in one sample sequenced in a study. Each CDR3 protein is one row after TCRdb ran MiXCR on the RT-PCR reads. The repertoire holds thousands of distinct CDR3 sequences, with approximately 90% as singletons. The sample comprised memory CD4+ T cells from blood. These receptors all stem from a female donor in good health, serving as a healthy control.

Points on this clonotype: As an off-target read in a library built for alpha chains, this beta chain has a frequency of little significance. The chain has TRBV29-1 and TRBJ2-1; D not certain. The V gene's germline CDR1 is SQVTM and CDR2 ANQGSEA. V was clipped by 4 bases and J by 8 bases, with 9 bases between them. This CDR3 is built from 11 residues. CDR3 nucleotide sequence: TGCAGCGTTGTGGAAATCTATGAGCAGTTCTTC. Protein: CSVVEIYEQFF.

Details on this clonotype: A library made for alpha chains picked up this beta chain off target, so its size means little. The chain has TRBV29-1 and TRBJ2-1; unclear D gene. The CDR3 has 12 residues. Germline CDR1 is SQVTM and CDR2 is ANQGSEA. V was cut by 4 bases and J by 7 bases, with 11 bases left in between. The CDR3 DNA follows: TGCAGCGTTGGTCCTACGCTGAATGAGCAGTTCTTC. Its protein product is CSVGPTLNEQFF.

Remarks on this clonotype: This beta chain is off target for a library built for alpha chains, so its abundance means little. V is TRBV9 and J is TRBJ2-5, with 7 bases lining up with TRBD2. Germline V gene lookup returns CDR1 SGDLS and CDR2 YYNGEE. The CDR3 has 13 amino acids. With V trimmed by 4 bases and J by 5 bases, 5 bases remained unmatched. The CDR3 sequence is CASSSGTTETQYF. The CDR3 DNA reads as TGTGCCAGCAGCTCCGGGACTACGGAGACCCAGTACTTC.

With regard to this clonotype: Little can be read into the size of this beta chain, an off-target read in a library designed for alpha chains. This chain links TRBV5-1 with TRBJ2-3, with 9 bases aligning to TRBD1. Unmatched junction bases numbered 6, after V lost 7 bases and J lost 0 bases. This CDR3 region has 15 residues. Germline lookup yields CDR1 SGHRS and CDR2 YFSETQ. CDR3 amino acids: CASHLQGASTDTQYF. CDR3 DNA sequence: TGCGCCAGCCATCTACAGGGGGCTAGCACAGATACGCAGTATTTT.